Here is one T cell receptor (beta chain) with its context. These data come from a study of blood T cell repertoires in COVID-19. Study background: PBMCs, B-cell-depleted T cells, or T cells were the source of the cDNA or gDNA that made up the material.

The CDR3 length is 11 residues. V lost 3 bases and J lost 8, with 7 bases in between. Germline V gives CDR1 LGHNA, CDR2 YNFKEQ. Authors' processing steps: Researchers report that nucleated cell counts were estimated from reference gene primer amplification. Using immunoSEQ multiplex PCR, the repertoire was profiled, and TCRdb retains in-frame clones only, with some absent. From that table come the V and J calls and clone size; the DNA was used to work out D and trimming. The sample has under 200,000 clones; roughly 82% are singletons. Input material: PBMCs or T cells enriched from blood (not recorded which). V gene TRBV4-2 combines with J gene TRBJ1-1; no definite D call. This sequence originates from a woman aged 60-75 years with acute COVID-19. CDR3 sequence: CASSQAWEAFF. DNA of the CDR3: TGTGCCAGCAGCCAGGCCTGGGAAGCTTTCTTT.